These 10 T cell receptor beta chains were sequenced from one sample in a study of blood T cell repertoires in COVID-19. The method was immunoSEQ multiplex PCR; TCRdb's version includes in-frame clones alone and lacks a portion of them. Here the sample spans 350,000 or so clones, 88% being singletons. Input material: peripheral blood. The source is a woman aged 30 to 39 with COVID-19, enrolled during active disease.

The chain joins TRBV6-5 to TRBJ1-2; 7 bases fit TRBD1. J lost 3 bases, V lost 6 bases, and 7 bases had no gene match. The germline gives CDR1 MNHEY, CDR2 SVGAGI. The CDR3 runs to 14 residues. DNA of the CDR3: TGTGCCAGCAGAGCCTCCGGGACAGACTATGGCTACACCTTC. Translating gives CASRASGTDYGYTF.

This clone was detected only once. The chain employs TRBV19 and TRBJ1-1, with D uncertain. The CDR3 is made up of 14 amino acids. Germline CDR1 reads LNHDA; CDR2 reads SQIVND (reference sequence). Between the trimmed V and J ends, which lost 5 bases and 1 base, there was a span of 11 bases. CDR3 region: CASSRRPANTEAFF. The CDR3 nucleotides are TGTGCCAGTAGTCGGAGACCCGCGAACACTGAAGCTTTCTTT.

This chain connects TRBV5-1 to TRBJ1-2, with TRBD1 matching 11 bases. This CDR3 is 13 amino acids long. Unmatched junction bases numbered 2, after V lost 3 bases and J lost 7 bases. Germline V gene sequence: CDR1 SGHRS, CDR2 YFSETQ. The CDR3 loop reads CASSYGQGAGYTF. CDR3 nucleotides: TGCGCCAGCAGCTATGGACAGGGGGCTGGCTACACCTTC.

The chain links TRBV18 to TRBJ2-1, with 7 bases aligning to TRBD2. V lost 0 bases and J lost 4; bases outside the gene matches: 3. The CDR3 is made up of 15 amino acids. CDR1 and CDR2 (germline): KGHSH, LQKENI. The CDR3 region is CASSPPAGEYNEQFF. In DNA, the CDR3 is TGTGCCAGCTCACCACCCGCGGGGGAATACAATGAGCAGTTCTTC.

Details on this clone: This may be a read error: a much more frequent sequence differs by one nucleotide. This sequence joins TRBV6-5 and TRBJ1-5, with 7 bases matching TRBD1. The CDR3 extends over 15 amino acids. Germline V lookup: CDR1 MNHEY, CDR2 SVGAGI. The CDR3 nucleotides are TGTACCAGCACCAGGGACAGATCTGCCAATCAGCCCCAGCATTTT. Translating it yields CTSTRDRSANQPQHF.

V is TRBV4-1 and J is TRBJ1-6; TRBD1 agrees at 8 bases. After removal of 4 bases from V and 11 bases from J, the junction contained 7 bases not matched to a gene. CDR3 length: 14 residues. Germline V CDR1 and CDR2: MGHRA, YSYEKL. The CDR3 DNA reads TGCGCCAGCAGCCTGACAGGGGTGGGAGCACCCCTCCACTTT. Protein sequence: CASSLTGVGAPLHF.

CDR3 nucleotide sequence: TGTGCCAGCAGCTTTCCGGGATATGAAAAACTGTTTTTT. Amino acid sequence: CASSFPGYEKLFF. This chain links TRBV5-6 with TRBJ1-4, with no clear D. This CDR3 comprises 13 residues. Germline lookup yields CDR1 SGHDT and CDR2 YYEEEE. V shed 2 bases and J shed 6 bases, with 8 bases lying between them.

The J gene is TRBJ1-6, the V gene TRBV2; D is uncertain. Germline CDR1 reads SNHLY; CDR2 reads FYNNEI. The CDR3 has 16 residues. Trimming left V 4 bases short and J 5 bases short, with 15 bases between. The CDR3 sequence: CASSVLSGRDNSPLHF. CDR3 nucleotide sequence: TGTGCCAGCAGTGTGTTGAGTGGGAGGGATAATTCACCCCTCCACTTT.

The chain employs TRBV30 and TRBJ1-3; D not certain. Per germline, CDR1 GTSNPN and CDR2 SVGIG (reference sequence). Trimming shortened V by 3 bases and J by 3 bases, and 12 bases separated the two germline ends. The CDR3 has 14 residues. DNA of the CDR3: TGTGCCTGGAGCGGGCCTGAGGGTGGAAACACCATATATTTT. Translated, it gives CAWSGPEGGNTIYF. The entire variable domain, with the rest obtained from reference TRBV30 and TRBJ1-3, is as follows: SQTIHQWPATLVQPVGSPLSLECTVEGTSNPNLYWYRQAAGRGLQLLFYSVGIGQISSEVPQNLSASRPQDRQFILSSKKLLLSDSGFYLCAWSGPEGGNTIYFGEGSWLTVV.

V usage is TRBV5-1 and J usage is TRBJ2-3; 8 bases map to TRBD2. The ends lost 5 bases at V and 0 bases at J; junction bases unmatched: 5. Germline V CDR1 and CDR2: SGHRS, YFSETQ. The CDR3 is 15 amino acids. In DNA, the CDR3 is TGCGCCAGCAGAAGCACTAGCGGTAGCACAGATACGCAGTATTTT. Amino acid sequence: CASRSTSGSTDTQYF.